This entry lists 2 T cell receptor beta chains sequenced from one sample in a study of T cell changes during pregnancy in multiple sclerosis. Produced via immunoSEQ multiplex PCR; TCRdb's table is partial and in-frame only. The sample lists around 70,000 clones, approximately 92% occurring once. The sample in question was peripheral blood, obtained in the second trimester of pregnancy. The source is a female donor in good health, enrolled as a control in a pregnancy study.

CDR3 nucleotides: TGTGCCAGCAGCTTCGGGGGGGGCGGGAATGAGCAGTTCTTC. Its translation: CASSFGGGGNEQFF. The chain employs TRBV7-3 and TRBJ2-1; 8 nucleotides agree with TRBD2. The CDR3 consists of 14 residues. Germline V gene data show CDR1 as SGHTA and CDR2 as FQGTGA. V shed 3 bases, J shed 7 bases, and the junction held 5 bases outside the gene matches.

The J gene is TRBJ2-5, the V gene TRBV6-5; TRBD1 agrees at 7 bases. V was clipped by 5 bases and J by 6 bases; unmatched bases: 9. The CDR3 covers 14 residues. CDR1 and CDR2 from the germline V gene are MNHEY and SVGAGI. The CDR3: CASSVRQGRKTQYF. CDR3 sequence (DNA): TGTGCCAGCAGTGTTAGACAGGGTAGGAAGACCCAGTACTTC.